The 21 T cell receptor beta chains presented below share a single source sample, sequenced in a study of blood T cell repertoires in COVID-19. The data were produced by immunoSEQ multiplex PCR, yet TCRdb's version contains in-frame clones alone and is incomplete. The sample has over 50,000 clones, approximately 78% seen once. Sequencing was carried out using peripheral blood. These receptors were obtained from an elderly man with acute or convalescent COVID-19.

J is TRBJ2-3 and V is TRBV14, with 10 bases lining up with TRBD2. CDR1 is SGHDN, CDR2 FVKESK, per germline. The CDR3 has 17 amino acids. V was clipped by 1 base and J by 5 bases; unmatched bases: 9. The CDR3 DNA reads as TGTGCCAGCAGCCAAGTTGTCAGCGGGGGGGTAAGAGATACGCAGTATTTT. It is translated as CASSQVVSGGVRDTQYF. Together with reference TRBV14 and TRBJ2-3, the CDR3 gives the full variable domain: EAGVTQFPSHSVIEKGQTVTLRCDPISGHDNLYWYRRVMGKEIKFLLHFVKESKQDESGMPNNRFLAERTGGTYSTLKVQPAELEDSGVYFCASSQVVSGGVRDTQYFGPGTRLTVL.

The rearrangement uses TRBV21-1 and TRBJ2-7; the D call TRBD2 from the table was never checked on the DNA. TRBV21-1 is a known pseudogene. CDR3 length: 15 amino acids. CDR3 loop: CASSKVPAGDEEQYF. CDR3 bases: TGTGCCAGCAGCAAAGTTCCAGCGGGGGATGAAGAGCAGTACTTC.

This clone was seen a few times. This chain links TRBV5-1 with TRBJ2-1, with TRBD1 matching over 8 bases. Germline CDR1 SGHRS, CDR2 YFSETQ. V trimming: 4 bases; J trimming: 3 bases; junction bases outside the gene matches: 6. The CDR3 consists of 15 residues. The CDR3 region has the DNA TGCGCCAGCAGCCAAGGACAGGGAAGCTACAATGAGCAGTTCTTC. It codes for CASSQGQGSYNEQFF.

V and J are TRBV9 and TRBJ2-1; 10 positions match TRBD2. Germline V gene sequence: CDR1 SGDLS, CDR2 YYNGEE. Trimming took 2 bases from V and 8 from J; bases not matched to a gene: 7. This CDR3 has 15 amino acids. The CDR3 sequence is CASSVGTSVEDEQFF. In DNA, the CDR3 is TGTGCCAGCAGCGTGGGGACTAGCGTAGAAGATGAGCAGTTCTTC.

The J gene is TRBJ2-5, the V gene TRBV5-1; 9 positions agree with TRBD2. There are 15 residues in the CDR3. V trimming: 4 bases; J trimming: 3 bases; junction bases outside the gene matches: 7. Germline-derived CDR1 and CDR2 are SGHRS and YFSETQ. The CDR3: CASSNRRLAEETQYF. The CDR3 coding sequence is TGCGCCAGCAGCAACCGTAGACTAGCGGAAGAGACCCAGTACTTC. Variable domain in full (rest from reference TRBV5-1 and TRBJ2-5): KAGVTQTPRYLIKTRGQQVTLSCSPISGHRSVSWYQQTPGQGLQFLFEYFSETQRNKGNFPGRFSGRQFSNSRSEMNVSTLELGDSALYLCASSNRRLAEETQYFGPGTRLLVL.

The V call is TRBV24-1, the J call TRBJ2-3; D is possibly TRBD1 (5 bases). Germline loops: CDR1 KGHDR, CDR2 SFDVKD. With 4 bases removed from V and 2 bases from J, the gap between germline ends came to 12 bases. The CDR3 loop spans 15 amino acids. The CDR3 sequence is CATSETQGYTDTQYF. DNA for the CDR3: TGTGCCACCAGTGAAACCCAGGGTTACACAGATACGCAGTATTTT.

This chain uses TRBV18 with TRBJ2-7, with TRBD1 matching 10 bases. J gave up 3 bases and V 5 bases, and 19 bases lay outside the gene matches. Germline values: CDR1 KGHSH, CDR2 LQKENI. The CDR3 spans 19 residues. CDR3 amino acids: CASSKKESGTGEQIYEQYF. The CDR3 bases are TGTGCCAGCTCAAAAAAAGAGTCCGGGACAGGGGAACAGATCTACGAGCAGTACTTC. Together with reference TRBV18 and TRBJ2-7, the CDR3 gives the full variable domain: NAGVMQNPRHLVRRRGQEARLRCSPMKGHSHVYWYRQLPEEGLKFMVYLQKENIIDESGMPKERFSAEFPKEGPSILRIQQVVRGDSAAYFCASSKKESGTGEQIYEQYFGPGTRLTVT.

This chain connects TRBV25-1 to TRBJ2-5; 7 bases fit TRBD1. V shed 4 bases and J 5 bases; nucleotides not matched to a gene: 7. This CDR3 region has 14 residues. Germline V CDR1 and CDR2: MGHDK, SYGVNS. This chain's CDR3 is CASSARQGWETQYF. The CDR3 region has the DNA TGTGCCAGCAGTGCAAGACAGGGATGGGAGACCCAGTACTTC.

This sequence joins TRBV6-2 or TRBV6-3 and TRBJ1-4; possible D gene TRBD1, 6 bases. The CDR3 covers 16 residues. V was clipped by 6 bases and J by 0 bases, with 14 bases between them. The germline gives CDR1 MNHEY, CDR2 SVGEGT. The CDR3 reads CASSRRTVATNEKLFF. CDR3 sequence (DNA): TGTGCCAGCAGCCGTAGGACAGTTGCAACTAATGAAAAACTGTTTTTT.

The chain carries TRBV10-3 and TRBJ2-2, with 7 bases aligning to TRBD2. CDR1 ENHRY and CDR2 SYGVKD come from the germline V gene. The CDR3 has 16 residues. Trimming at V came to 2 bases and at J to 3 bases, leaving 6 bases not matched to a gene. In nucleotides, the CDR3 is TGTGCCATCAGTGAGACCTCGCGGGGGTACACCGGGGAGCTGTTTTTT. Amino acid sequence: CAISETSRGYTGELFF.

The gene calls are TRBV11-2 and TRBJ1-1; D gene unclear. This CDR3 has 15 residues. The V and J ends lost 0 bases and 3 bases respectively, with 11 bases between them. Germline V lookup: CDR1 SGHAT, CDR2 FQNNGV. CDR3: CASSLDRSGYTEAFF. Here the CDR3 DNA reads TGTGCCAGCAGCTTAGATCGATCGGGGTACACTGAAGCTTTCTTT.

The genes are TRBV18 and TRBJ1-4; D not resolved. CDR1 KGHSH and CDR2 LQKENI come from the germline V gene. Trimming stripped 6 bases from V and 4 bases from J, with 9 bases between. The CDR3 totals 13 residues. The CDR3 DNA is TGTGCCAGCTCGGAGAGGGATAATGAAAAACTGTTTTTT. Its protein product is CASSERDNEKLFF.

The CDR3 region is CASSLNQLPGQYF. The DNA of the CDR3 is TGTGCCAGCAGCTTAAATCAGCTGCCGGGCCAGTACTTC. The chain has TRBV7-9 and TRBJ2-5; D is ambiguous. V was cut by 2 bases and J by 10 bases, with 14 bases left in between. The CDR3 spans 13 residues. Germline lookup yields CDR1 SEHNR and CDR2 FQNEAQ (reference sequence).

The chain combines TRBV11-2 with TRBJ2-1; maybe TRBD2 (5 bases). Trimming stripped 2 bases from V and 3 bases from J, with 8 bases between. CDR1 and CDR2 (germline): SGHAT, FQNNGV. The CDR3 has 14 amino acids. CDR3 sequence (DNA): TGTGCCAGCAGCTTAACAGCGGTCTACAATGAGCAGTTCTTC. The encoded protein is CASSLTAVYNEQFF.

The CDR3 bases are TGTGCCACCAGCAGAGTGGCTAGCCGGGAGACCCAGTACTTC. Translating gives CATSRVASRETQYF. The chain links TRBV15 to TRBJ2-5; tentative D call: TRBD2 (5 bases). There are 14 residues in the CDR3. CDR1 and CDR2 from the germline V gene are LNHNV and YYDKDF (reference sequence). V was cut by 1 base and J by 5 bases, with 11 bases left in between.

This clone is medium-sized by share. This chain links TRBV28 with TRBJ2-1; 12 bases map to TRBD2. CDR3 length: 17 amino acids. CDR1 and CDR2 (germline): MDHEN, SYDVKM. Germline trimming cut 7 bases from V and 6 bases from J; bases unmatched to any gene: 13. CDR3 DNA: TGTGCCAGCACCCCAGGGAGGCGACTAGCGGGAGTCAATGAGCAGTTCTTC. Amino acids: CASTPGRRLAGVNEQFF.

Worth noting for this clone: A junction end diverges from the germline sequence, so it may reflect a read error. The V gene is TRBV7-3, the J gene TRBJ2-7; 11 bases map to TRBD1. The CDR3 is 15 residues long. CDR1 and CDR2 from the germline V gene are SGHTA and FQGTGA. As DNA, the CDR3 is TGTGCCAGCACCTTACGGGACAGGGGGGGTGGCGAGCAGTACTTC. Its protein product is CASTLRDRGGGEQYF.

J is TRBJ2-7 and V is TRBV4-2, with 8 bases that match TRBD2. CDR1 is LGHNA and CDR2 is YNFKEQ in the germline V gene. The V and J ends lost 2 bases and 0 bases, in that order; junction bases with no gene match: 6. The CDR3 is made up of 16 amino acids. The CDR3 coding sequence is TGTGCCAGCAGCCAACGTAGCGGGGCGAGCTCCTACGAGCAGTACTTC. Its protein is CASSQRSGASSYEQYF.

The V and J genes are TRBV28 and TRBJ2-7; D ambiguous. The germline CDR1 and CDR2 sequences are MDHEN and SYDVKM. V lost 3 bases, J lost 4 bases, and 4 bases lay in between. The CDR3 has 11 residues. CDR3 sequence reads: CASSFRYEQYF. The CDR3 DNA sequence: TGTGCCAGCAGTTTCCGGTACGAGCAGTACTTC.

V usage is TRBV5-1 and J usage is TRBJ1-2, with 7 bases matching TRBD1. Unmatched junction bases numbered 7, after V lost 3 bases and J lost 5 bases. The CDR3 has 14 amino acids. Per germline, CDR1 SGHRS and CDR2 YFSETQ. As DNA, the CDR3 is TGCGCCAGCAGCTCTCCAGGACAGGATTATGGCTACACCTTC. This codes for CASSSPGQDYGYTF.

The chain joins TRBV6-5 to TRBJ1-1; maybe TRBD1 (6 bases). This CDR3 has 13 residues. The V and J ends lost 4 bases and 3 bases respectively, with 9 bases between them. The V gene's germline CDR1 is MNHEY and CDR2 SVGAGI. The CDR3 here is CASSFNRDTEAFF. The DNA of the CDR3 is TGTGCCAGCAGTTTTAACAGGGACACTGAAGCTTTCTTT.